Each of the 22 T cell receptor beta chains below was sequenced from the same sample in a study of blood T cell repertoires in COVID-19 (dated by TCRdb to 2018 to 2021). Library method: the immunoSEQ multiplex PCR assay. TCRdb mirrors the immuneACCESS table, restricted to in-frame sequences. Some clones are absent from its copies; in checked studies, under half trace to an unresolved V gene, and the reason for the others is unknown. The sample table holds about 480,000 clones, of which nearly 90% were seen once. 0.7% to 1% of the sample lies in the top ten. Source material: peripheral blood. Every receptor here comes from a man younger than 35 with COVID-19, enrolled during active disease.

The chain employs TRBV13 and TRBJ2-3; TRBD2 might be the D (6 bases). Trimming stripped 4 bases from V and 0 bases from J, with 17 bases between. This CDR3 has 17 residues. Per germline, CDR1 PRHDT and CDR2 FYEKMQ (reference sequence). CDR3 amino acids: CASSSSGWGTSTDTQYF. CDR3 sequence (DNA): TGTGCCAGCAGCTCGAGCGGGTGGGGGACTAGCACAGATACGCAGTATTTT.

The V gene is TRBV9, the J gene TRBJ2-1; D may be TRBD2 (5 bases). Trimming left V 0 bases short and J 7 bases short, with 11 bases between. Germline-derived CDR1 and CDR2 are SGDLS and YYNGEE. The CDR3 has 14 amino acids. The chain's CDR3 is CASSVVSVSNEQFF. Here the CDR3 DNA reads TGTGCCAGCAGCGTAGTTAGCGTTTCTAATGAGCAGTTCTTC.

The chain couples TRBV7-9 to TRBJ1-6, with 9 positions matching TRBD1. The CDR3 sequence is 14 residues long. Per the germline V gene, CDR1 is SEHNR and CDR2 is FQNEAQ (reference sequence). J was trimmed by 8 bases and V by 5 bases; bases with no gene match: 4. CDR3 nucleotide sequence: TGTGCCAGCAGCCCCCGGGACAGGGATTCACCCCTCCACTTT. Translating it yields CASSPRDRDSPLHF.

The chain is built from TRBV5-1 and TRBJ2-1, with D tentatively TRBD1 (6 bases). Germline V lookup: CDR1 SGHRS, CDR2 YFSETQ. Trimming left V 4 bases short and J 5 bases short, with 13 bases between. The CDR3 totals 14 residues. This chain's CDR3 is CASSSRTADNEQFF. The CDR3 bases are TGCGCCAGCAGCAGTCGGACAGCGGACAATGAGCAGTTCTTC.

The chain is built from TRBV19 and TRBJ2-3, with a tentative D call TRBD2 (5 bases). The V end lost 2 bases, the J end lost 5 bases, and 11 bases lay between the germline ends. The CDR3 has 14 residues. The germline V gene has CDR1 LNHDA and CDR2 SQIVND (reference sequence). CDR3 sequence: CASSITGGGDTQYF. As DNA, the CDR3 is TGTGCCAGTAGTATAACTGGCGGAGGAGATACGCAGTATTTT. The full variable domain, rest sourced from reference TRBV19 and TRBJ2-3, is DGGITQSPKYLFRKEGQNVTLSCEQNLNHDAMYWYRQDPGQGLRLIYYSQIVNDFQKGDIAEGYSVSREKKESFPLTVTSAQKNPTAFYLCASSITGGGDTQYFGPGTRLTVL.

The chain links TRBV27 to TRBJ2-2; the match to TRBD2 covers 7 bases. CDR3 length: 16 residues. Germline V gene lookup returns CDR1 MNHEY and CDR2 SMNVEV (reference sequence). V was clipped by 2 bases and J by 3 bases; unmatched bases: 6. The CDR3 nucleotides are TGTGCCAGCAGTTTAAAGCGGGGTGTGGACACCGGGGAGCTGTTTTTT. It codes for CASSLKRGVDTGELFF.

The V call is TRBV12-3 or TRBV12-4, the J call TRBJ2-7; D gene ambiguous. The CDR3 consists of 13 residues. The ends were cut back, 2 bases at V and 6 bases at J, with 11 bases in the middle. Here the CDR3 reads CASSLYRQAEQYF. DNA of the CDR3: TGTGCCAGCAGTTTATACCGTCAGGCCGAGCAGTACTTC.

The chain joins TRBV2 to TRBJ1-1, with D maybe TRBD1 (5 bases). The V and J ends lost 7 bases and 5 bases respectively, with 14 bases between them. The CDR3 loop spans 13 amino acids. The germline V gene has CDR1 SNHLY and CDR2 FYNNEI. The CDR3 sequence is CASTGQLGTEAFF. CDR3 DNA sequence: TGTGCCAGCACTGGACAATTGGGGACTGAAGCTTTCTTT.

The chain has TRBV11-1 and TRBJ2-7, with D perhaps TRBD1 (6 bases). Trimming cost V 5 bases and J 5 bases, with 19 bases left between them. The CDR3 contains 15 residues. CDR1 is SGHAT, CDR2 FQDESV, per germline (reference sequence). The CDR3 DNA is TGTGCCAGCAGCCTCACAGGGTTTTCTGTAGACGAGCAGTACTTC. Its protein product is CASSLTGFSVDEQYF.

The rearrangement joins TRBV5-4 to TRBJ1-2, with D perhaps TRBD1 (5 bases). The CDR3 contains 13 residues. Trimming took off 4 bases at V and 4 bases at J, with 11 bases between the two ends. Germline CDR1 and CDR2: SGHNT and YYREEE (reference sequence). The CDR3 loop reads CASSPRGGYGYTF. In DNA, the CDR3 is TGTGCCAGCAGCCCTCGGGGGGGCTATGGCTACACCTTC.

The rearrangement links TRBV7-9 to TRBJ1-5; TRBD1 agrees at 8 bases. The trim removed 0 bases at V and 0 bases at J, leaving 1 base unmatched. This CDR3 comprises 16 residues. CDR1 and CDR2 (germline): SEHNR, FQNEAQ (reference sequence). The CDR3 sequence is CASSLAGTGSNQPQHF. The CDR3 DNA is TGTGCCAGCAGCTTAGCCGGGACAGGTAGCAATCAGCCCCAGCATTTT.

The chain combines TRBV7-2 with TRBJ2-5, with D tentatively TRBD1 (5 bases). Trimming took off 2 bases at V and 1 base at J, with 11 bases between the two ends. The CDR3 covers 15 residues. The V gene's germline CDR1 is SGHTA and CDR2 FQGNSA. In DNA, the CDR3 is TGTGCCAGCAGCTTATATGGGGCCCCCCAAGAGACCCAGTACTTC. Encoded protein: CASSLYGAPQETQYF.

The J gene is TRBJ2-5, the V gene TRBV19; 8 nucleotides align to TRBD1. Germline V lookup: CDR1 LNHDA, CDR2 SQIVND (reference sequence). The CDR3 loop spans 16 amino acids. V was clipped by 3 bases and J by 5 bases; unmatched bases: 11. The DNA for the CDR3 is TGTGCCAGTAGTATTAATGCAGGGGGCAGGAGGGAGACCCAGTACTTC. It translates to CASSINAGGRRETQYF. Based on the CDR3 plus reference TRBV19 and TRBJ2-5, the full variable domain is DGGITQSPKYLFRKEGQNVTLSCEQNLNHDAMYWYRQDPGQGLRLIYYSQIVNDFQKGDIAEGYSVSREKKESFPLTVTSAQKNPTAFYLCASSINAGGRRETQYFGPGTRLLVL.

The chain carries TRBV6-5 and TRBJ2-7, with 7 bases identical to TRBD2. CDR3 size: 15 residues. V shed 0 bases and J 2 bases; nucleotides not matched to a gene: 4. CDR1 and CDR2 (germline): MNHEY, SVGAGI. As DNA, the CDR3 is TGTGCCAGCAGTTACTCGCGAAGCGGGGCCTACGAGCAGTACTTC. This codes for CASSYSRSGAYEQYF.

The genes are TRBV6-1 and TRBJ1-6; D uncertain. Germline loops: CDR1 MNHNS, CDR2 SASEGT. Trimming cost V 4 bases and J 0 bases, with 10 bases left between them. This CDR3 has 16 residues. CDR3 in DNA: TGTGCCAGCAGTGTCGCGGGAAGCTCCTATAATTCACCCCTCCACTTT. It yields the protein CASSVAGSSYNSPLHF.

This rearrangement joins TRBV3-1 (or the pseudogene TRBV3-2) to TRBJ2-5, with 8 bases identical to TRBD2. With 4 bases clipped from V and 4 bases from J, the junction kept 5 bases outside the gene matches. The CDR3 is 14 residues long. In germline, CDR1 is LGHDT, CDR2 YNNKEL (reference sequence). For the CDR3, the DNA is TGTGCCAGCAGCCTCAGCGGGAGTCTAGAGACCCAGTACTTC. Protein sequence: CASSLSGSLETQYF.

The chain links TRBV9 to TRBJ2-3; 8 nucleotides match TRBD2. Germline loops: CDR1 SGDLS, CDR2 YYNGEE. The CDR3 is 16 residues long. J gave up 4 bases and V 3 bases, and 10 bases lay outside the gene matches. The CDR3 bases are TGTGCCAGCAGCGCTCAACCGGGACTAGTCTCAGATACGCAGTATTTT. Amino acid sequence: CASSAQPGLVSDTQYF. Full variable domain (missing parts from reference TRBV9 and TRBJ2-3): DSGVTQTPKHLITATGQRVTLRCSPRSGDLSVYWYQQSLDQGLQFLIQYYNGEERAKGNILERFSAQQFPDLHSELNLSSLELGDSALYFCASSAQPGLVSDTQYFGPGTRLTVL.

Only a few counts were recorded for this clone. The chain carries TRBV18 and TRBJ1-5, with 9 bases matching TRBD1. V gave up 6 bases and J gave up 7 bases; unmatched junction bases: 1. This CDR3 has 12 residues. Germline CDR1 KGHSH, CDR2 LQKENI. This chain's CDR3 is CASSTGGQPQHF. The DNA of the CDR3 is TGTGCCAGCTCTACAGGGGGCCAGCCCCAGCATTTT.

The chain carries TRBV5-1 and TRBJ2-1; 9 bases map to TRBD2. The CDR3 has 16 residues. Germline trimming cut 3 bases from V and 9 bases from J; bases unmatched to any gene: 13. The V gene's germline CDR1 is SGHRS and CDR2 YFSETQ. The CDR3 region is CASSSQQGLALGEQFF. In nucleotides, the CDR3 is TGCGCCAGCAGCTCCCAACAGGGACTAGCTCTCGGTGAGCAGTTCTTC.

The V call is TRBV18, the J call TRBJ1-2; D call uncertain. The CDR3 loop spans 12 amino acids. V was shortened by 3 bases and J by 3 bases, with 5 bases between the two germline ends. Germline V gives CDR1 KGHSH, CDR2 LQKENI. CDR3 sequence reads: CASSPRDYGYTF. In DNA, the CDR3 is TGTGCCAGCTCACCCCGGGACTATGGCTACACCTTC.

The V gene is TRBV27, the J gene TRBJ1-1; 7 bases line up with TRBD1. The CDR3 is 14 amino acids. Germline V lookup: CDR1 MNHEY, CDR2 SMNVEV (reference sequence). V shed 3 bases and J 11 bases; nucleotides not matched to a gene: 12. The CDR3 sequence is CASSFTGDEEGAFF. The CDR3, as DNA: TGTGCCAGCAGTTTTACAGGGGACGAAGAAGGGGCTTTCTTT.

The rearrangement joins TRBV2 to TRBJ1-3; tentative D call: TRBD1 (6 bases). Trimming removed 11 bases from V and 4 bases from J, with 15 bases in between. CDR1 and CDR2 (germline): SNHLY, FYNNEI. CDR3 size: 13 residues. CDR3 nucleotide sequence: TGTGCCTCCGAGGGCGGGGGCGGAAACACCATATATTTT. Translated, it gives CASEGGGGNTIYF.